This T cell receptor beta chain came from a study of shared clonotypes between healthy human individuals. Clones were sequenced by immunoSEQ multiplex PCR, and TCRdb holds only the in-frame ones, with some missing. The sample comprises about 2 million clones, 85% to 95% of which are singletons, and roughly 0.13% rests with the top ten. This clone was picked up one time. CDR1 and CDR2 from the germline V gene are SEHNR and FQNEAQ (reference sequence). This CDR3 has 17 residues. The trim removed 5 bases at V and 0 bases at J, leaving 6 bases unmatched. V is TRBV7-9 and J is TRBJ1-5; TRBD1 matches 11 bases. The receptor was derived from a man younger than 35 in good health. Sequenced material: naive CD4+ T cells sorted from blood. The subset denotes: CD45RA+ positively selected. CDR3 nucleotides: TGTGCCAGCAGCCTCGGACAGGGGGCATCTAGCAATCAGCCCCAGCATTTT. Translating it yields CASSLGQGASSNQPQHF.